The rows below give T cell receptor beta chains drawn from one sample of a study of blood T cells in healthy people across ages. TCRdb itself ran the 5' RACE reads through MiXCR, one entry per CDR3 protein. The sample lists roughly 1,500,000 distinct CDR3 sequences; about 40% were seen once. Sequencing used blood. The receptors originated from a young woman in good health. CDR3s include the opening cysteine and the closing phenylalanine or tryptophan. D genes are given only for firm matches. A clone size is listed for some rows: how often the clone was seen (once, few, many), or a class if it is expanded.

j_call v_call clone_size d_call cdr3_aa cdr3_nt
TRBJ2-7 TRBV6-5 few TRBD2 CASSYSAGGAYEQYF TGTGCCAGCAGTTACTCGGCGGGAGGTGCTTACGAGCAGTACTTC
TRBJ2-2 TRBV11-2 NA TRBD1 CASSLDRTGGTGELFF TGTGCCAGCAGCTTAGACCGGACAGGTGGTACCGGGGAGCTGTTTTTT
TRBJ2-7 TRBV3-1 NA TRBD2 CASSSRGLGGRYF TGTGCCAGCAGCTCAAGGGGACTAGGCGGGCGGTACTTC
TRBJ2-5 TRBV6-5 few TRBD1 CASSPYPTGKETQYF TGTGCCAGCAGTCCTTACCCGACAGGGAAAGAGACCCAGTACTTC
TRBJ2-2 TRBV7-9 many NA CASSLTAARNTGELFF TGTGCCAGCAGCCTCACTGCCGCCAGGAACACCGGGGAGCTGTTTTTT
TRBJ2-2 TRBV27 NA TRBD2 CASTIGAGGFGELFF TGTGCCAGCACCATTGGAGCGGGAGGATTTGGGGAGCTGTTTTTT
TRBJ2-3 TRBV7-9 NA NA CASSLGGGAPDTQYF TGTGCCAGCAGCTTAGGTGGGGGGGCCCCAGATACGCAGTATTTT
TRBJ1-1 TRBV5-8 NA TRBD1 CASKPGQVIGTEAFF TGTGCCAGCAAACCGGGACAGGTAATAGGCACTGAAGCTTTCTTT
TRBJ1-2 TRBV18 NA TRBD1 CASSPPTGSNYGYTF TGTGCCAGCTCACCACCGACAGGGTCCAACTATGGCTACACCTTC
TRBJ1-5 TRBV5-1 few NA CASSASGDNQPQHF TGCGCCAGCAGCGCCTCGGGGGACAATCAGCCCCAGCATTTT
TRBJ1-3 TRBV6-5 NA TRBD1 CASRWDSSGNTIYF TGTGCCAGCAGGTGGGACAGCTCTGGAAACACCATATATTTT
TRBJ2-1 TRBV18 few TRBD2 CASSPQRGVDNEQFF TGTGCCAGCTCACCACAGCGGGGGGTCGACAATGAGCAGTTCTTC
TRBJ2-3 TRBV6-1 NA TRBD1 CASSDRGPRSTDTQYF TGTGCCAGCAGTGACAGGGGGCCGCGTAGCACAGATACGCAGTATTTT
TRBJ2-7 TRBV11-2 few TRBD2 CASSFSVGGSYEQYF TGTGCCAGCAGCTTTTCGGTCGGGGGGTCCTACGAGCAGTACTTC
TRBJ1-2 TRBV2 NA NA CASSESRTPPNYGYTF TGTGCCAGCAGTGAAAGTCGAACCCCTCCTAACTATGGCTACACCTTC
TRBJ1-5 TRBV28 NA TRBD1 CASRSLDRDDQPQHF TGTGCCAGCAGATCCCTTGACAGGGACGATCAGCCCCAGCATTTT
TRBJ2-3 TRBV9 NA TRBD2 CASSVATTERGTRTQYF TGTGCCAGCAGCGTAGCTACTACTGAGCGGGGGACTCGTACGCAGTATTTT
TRBJ2-1 TRBV12-3/TRBV12-4 NA NA CASSLIGRGLRFSYNEQFF TGTGCCAGCAGTTTAATTGGGCGGGGACTCCGATTCTCCTACAATGAGCAGTTCTTC
TRBJ1-2 TRBV27 many NA CASSSTGLGGYTF TGTGCCAGCAGTTCTACAGGGCTCGGGGGCTACACCTTC
TRBJ2-7 TRBV20-1 many TRBD1 CSAPLYLPGTGGYEQYF TGCAGTGCTCCGCTATACCTTCCCGGGACAGGGGGCTACGAGCAGTACTTC
TRBJ2-5 TRBV20-1 NA TRBD2 CSAETSRETQYF TGCAGTGCTGAGACTAGCAGAGAGACCCAGTACTTC
TRBJ2-3 TRBV27 NA NA CASSFTGLLDTQYF TGTGCCAGCAGTTTTACAGGTCTGCTAGATACGCAGTATTTT
TRBJ1-4 TRBV9 few NA CASSGLGDEKLFF TGTGCCAGCAGCGGGCTCGGAGATGAAAAACTGTTTTTT
TRBJ2-3 TRBV18 NA TRBD2 CASSPVAGANTDTQYF TGTGCCAGCTCACCTGTCGCGGGAGCCAACACAGATACGCAGTATTTT
TRBJ2-1 TRBV9 NA TRBD1 CASSVGGQGLNEQFF TGTGCCAGCAGCGTCGGGGGACAGGGTTTGAATGAGCAGTTCTTC
TRBJ2-1 TRBV20-1 NA NA CSARDLGRWNEQFF TGCAGTGCTAGAGATCTAGGGCGGTGGAATGAGCAGTTCTTC
TRBJ2-4 TRBV24-1 NA NA CATKGGTFLNIQYF TGTGCCACCAAGGGAGGGACATTTCTCAACATTCAGTACTTC
TRBJ2-1 TRBV27 NA TRBD1 CACRRDRGPNEQFF TGTGCCTGTCGCCGGGACAGGGGGCCGAATGAGCAGTTCTTC
TRBJ2-3 TRBV7-2 NA NA CASSQEGAPSRLQYF TGTGCCAGCAGCCAGGAGGGGGCTCCCTCTAGGCTGCAGTATTTT
TRBJ2-5 TRBV6-2/TRBV6-3 NA TRBD2 CASSYGGGTSGAQETQYF TGTGCCAGCAGTTACGGTGGCGGGACTAGCGGAGCCCAAGAGACCCAGTACTTC
TRBJ2-7 TRBV30 NA NA CAWSVQVGGEQYF TGTGCCTGGAGTGTACAGGTGGGAGGCGAGCAGTACTTC
TRBJ2-6 TRBV5-1 NA NA CASTRWAVGGANVLTF TGCGCCAGCACGCGATGGGCGGTTGGCGGGGCCAACGTCCTGACTTTC
TRBJ1-1 TRBV4-1 NA NA CASSQPYSGDTEAFF TGCGCCAGCAGCCAGCCATACTCGGGGGACACTGAAGCTTTCTTT